This TCR beta chain was sequenced during a study of CD8 T cells in ankylosing spondylitis. Study-wide findings and caveats: A TCR beta motif of several highly homologous variants appeared characteristic of ankylosing spondylitis blood.

Concerning this clonotype itself: The antigen is not known.

The CDR3 totals 15 residues. Germline CDR1 and CDR2: SGHTA and FQGTGA. J gave up 4 bases and V 0 bases, and 5 bases lay outside the gene matches. Quantitative 5'-RACE was performed with molecular barcodes, and it yielded the TCR beta libraries. TCRdb itself ran the 5' RACE reads through MiXCR, one entry per CDR3 protein. This sample has approximately 440,000 distinct CDR3 sequences, with over 15% found just once. The clonotype was recovered from a male donor with ankylosing spondylitis. J is TRBJ1-1 and V is TRBV7-3; 7 bases agree with TRBD1. The sample taken for sequencing was blood, either unsorted or a sorted T cell fraction (not recorded which). The CDR3 coding sequence is TGTGCCAGCAGCTTAACCGCAGGGGGAAGCACTGAAGCTTTCTTT. It is translated as CASSLTAGGSTEAFF.